This T cell receptor beta chain was found in a study of CD8+ T cells in alopecia areata. Study-level points and caveats: Normal scalp had lower clonality than lesional scalp, with alopecia totalis/universalis lesions showing this most strongly.

Treatment given: oral pan-JAK inhibitor, 5-10 mg twice daily. From germline, CDR1 is GTSNPN and CDR2 SVGIG (reference sequence). The CDR3 totals 13 residues. V was cut by 3 bases and J by 1 base, with 9 bases left in between. In each case, RNA was isolated and then reverse transcribed into cDNA as the sequencing template. Assay: immunoSEQ multiplex PCR; the TCRdb copy retains only in-frame clones and omits some. This sample yields approximately 200,000 clones, of which roughly three fifths are seen a single time; 3% to 3.5% belongs to the top ten. Concerning this clone itself: No antigen is known for it.

The rearrangement links TRBV30 to TRBJ1-1; D remains ambiguous. Sequenced here: CD4+ T cells sorted from blood, sampled at week 4, from a patient treated with tofacitinib. This clonotype was obtained from a human donor with alopecia areata. The CDR3, as DNA: TGTGCCTGGAGAATGGGAGGGAACACTGAAGCTTTCTTT. As protein: CAWRMGGNTEAFF.